These T cell receptor beta chains were read from a single sample in a study of blood T cell repertoires in COVID-19. Sequencing used immunoSEQ multiplex PCR; TCRdb keeps in-frame clones, though not all of them. The sample holds around 86,000 clones, around 87% seen once. Input material: peripheral blood. These receptors all stem from a woman at least 80 years old with acute or convalescent COVID-19. CDR3s include the opening cysteine and the closing phenylalanine or tryptophan. A D gene is named only where the DNA matches it firmly. Clone size is not always given. Where it is, it says once, few, many or a class for expanded clones.

D gene	clone size	J gene	V gene	CDR3 DNA	CDR3 protein
-	-	TRBJ2-1	TRBV25-1	TGTGCCAGCAGTGGTACGGGGAGATACAATGAGCAGTTCTTC	CASSGTGRYNEQFF
TRBD1	-	TRBJ1-2	TRBV5-6	TGTGCCAGCAGCCCGACAGGGAACTATGGCTACACCTTC	CASSPTGNYGYTF
-	-	TRBJ2-7	TRBV5-1	TGCGCCAGCAGCTCCCTCGACAGTTACGAGCAGTACTTC	CASSSLDSYEQYF
TRBD1	-	TRBJ1-2	TRBV27	TGTGCCAGCAGTCCCAGACAGGGATTCTCTGGCTATGGCTACACCTTC	CASSPRQGFSGYGYTF
TRBD2	-	TRBJ2-2	TRBV30	TGTGCCTGGAATAAACGGCGGGAGGGCCGGACCGGGGAGCTGTTTTTT	CAWNKRREGRTGELFF
TRBD1	few	TRBJ2-7	TRBV7-9	TGTGCCAGCAGCCTGGGACAGGGCACGTACTTC	CASSLGQGTYF
-	once	TRBJ1-5	TRBV6-1	TGTGCCAGCAGTGAGGGGGCCGGCGGGCGGAGCAATCAGCCCCAGCATTTT	CASSEGAGGRSNQPQHF
TRBD2	-	TRBJ2-7	TRBV6-6	TGTGCCAGCAGTTACGCCCAGCGGGGGCACTACGAGCAGTACTTC	CASSYAQRGHYEQYF
-	-	TRBJ2-2	TRBV5-1	TGCGCCAGCAGCTTGACAGGCCCCACCGGGGAGCTGTTTTTT	CASSLTGPTGELFF
-	-	TRBJ2-1	TRBV21-1	TGTGCCAGCAGCAAAGGAGCGGGAGGGCCCTACAATGAGCAGTTCTTC	CASSKGAGGPYNEQFF
-	-	TRBJ2-7	TRBV5-1	TGCGCCAGCAGCCCCCGGGAGAGGGGCAGAGGCGAGCAGTACTTC	CASSPRERGRGEQYF
-	once	TRBJ1-4	TRBV5-5	TGTGCCAGCACCCCAACGGTAGGGGAAGCTAATGAAAAACTGTTTTTT	CASTPTVGEANEKLFF
TRBD1	-	TRBJ2-7	TRBV6-2/TRBV6-3	TGTGCCAGCAGCCGACAGGGGCCAAGCTCCTACGAGCAGTACTTC	CASSRQGPSSYEQYF
TRBD1	-	TRBJ1-2	TRBV4-3	TGCGCCAGCAGCCAAGACCTACAGGGGCTGGGGTATGGCTACACCTTC	CASSQDLQGLGYGYTF
-	-	TRBJ1-1	TRBV3-1/TRBV3-2	TGTGCCAGCACCCGGGGATCGGTGAACACTGAAGCTTTCTTT	CASTRGSVNTEAFF
-	-	TRBJ2-3	TRBV5-1	TGCGCCAGCAGCCTCATGACTAGCACAGATACGCAGTATTTT	CASSLMTSTDTQYF
-	-	TRBJ1-2	TRBV29-1	TGCAGCGCTCCCAATCGCGGGACCGACTATGGCTACACCTTC	CSAPNRGTDYGYTF
-	once	TRBJ1-6	TRBV4-1	TGCGCCAGCAGCCTTCTAAGCTCCTATAATTCACCCCTCCACTTT	CASSLLSSYNSPLHF
-	-	TRBJ1-3	TRBV6-5	TGTGCCAGCAGTTACTCTGCAGGCTCTGGAAACACCATATATTTT	CASSYSAGSGNTIYF
TRBD1	-	TRBJ2-1	TRBV6-5	TGTGCCAGCACCGAAGGTCGGACAGGGAACAATGAGCAGTTCTTC	CASTEGRTGNNEQFF
TRBD2	-	TRBJ2-7	TRBV7-2	TGTGCCAGCAGCGGTGGGTTCCGGACTAGCGTTTACGAGCAGTACTTC	CASSGGFRTSVYEQYF
-	-	TRBJ2-2	TRBV5-4	TGTGCCAGCAGCTTGGGTGGTGATCGGACCGGGGAGCTGTTTTTT	CASSLGGDRTGELFF
TRBD2	-	TRBJ2-3	TRBV18	TGTGCCAGCTCACCGTCGGTTAGCGGGGGAACAGATACGCAGTATTTT	CASSPSVSGGTDTQYF
TRBD2	-	TRBJ2-3	TRBV29-1	TGCAGCGTTGAAGGGGCAGGGAGGGGTACGCAGTATTTT	CSVEGAGRGTQYF
TRBD1	few	TRBJ1-2	TRBV7-9	TGTGCCAGCAGCCCAGCGGACAGGGTAAAGGGCTACACCTTC	CASSPADRVKGYTF
TRBD1	-	TRBJ1-5	TRBV2	TGTGCCAGCAGGGCCGGGACAGACAATCAGCCCCAGCATTTT	CASRAGTDNQPQHF
-	-	TRBJ1-2	TRBV19	TGTGCCAGTATGGTCCCGGACAGTCGTGGCTACACCTTC	CASMVPDSRGYTF
-	-	TRBJ1-3	TRBV18	TGTGCCAGCTTCCCCTCGGGACATTCTGGAAACACCATATATTTT	CASFPSGHSGNTIYF
TRBD1	-	TRBJ2-2	TRBV11-2	TGTGCCAGCAGCCTTCTACAGGGGCTCAACACCGGGGAGCTGTTTTTT	CASSLLQGLNTGELFF
TRBD1	-	TRBJ1-2	TRBV5-4	TGTGCCAGCAGCAGACCGGGACAGGGGGCACCTAACTATGGCTACACCTTC	CASSRPGQGAPNYGYTF
-	-	TRBJ1-2	TRBV6-5	TGTGCCAGCACCCTAGCAGCAGGGGACTATGGCTACACCTTC	CASTLAAGDYGYTF
TRBD1	-	TRBJ2-7	TRBV5-4	TGTGCCAGCAGCTTAACGACAGGGAGCTCCTACGAGCAGTACTTC	CASSLTTGSSYEQYF
TRBD1	-	TRBJ1-4	TRBV5-1	TGCGCCAGCAGGACAGGGGACGATGAAAAACTGTTTTTT	CASRTGDDEKLFF
-	-	TRBJ1-2	TRBV10-1	TGCGCCAGCAGTGATTCGAAAGGGACAAATATTTATGGCTACACCTTC	CASSDSKGTNIYGYTF
TRBD1	-	TRBJ1-6	TRBV18	TGTGCCAGCTCCTCAACAGGGGACTTGAGCTCACCCCTCCACTTT	CASSSTGDLSSPLHF
TRBD1	-	TRBJ1-2	TRBV6-1	TGTGCCAGCAGTCCGGGGGTGGACAGGGCCTATGGCTACACCTTC	CASSPGVDRAYGYTF
-	-	TRBJ1-2	TRBV2	TGTGCCAGCAGTTCGGACAAATATGGCTACACCTTC	CASSSDKYGYTF
-	-	TRBJ2-3	TRBV30	TGTGCCTGGAGGTTCGGACAGACCACAGATACGCAGTATTTT	CAWRFGQTTDTQYF
TRBD1	-	TRBJ1-6	TRBV27	TGTGCCAGCAAATCCGGGACAGGGAATTCACCCCTCCACTTT	CASKSGTGNSPLHF
TRBD2	-	TRBJ2-7	TRBV5-6	TGTGCCAGCACTCTAGCGGCAAGCTCCTACGAGCAGTACTTC	CASTLAASSYEQYF
TRBD1	-	TRBJ1-6	TRBV18	TGTGCCAGCTCACCGGACAGGGTTAATTCACCCCTCCACTTT	CASSPDRVNSPLHF
TRBD2	-	TRBJ2-7	TRBV27	TGTGCCAGCAGTAGGGGACTAGCGATCTACGAGCAGTACTTC	CASSRGLAIYEQYF
-	-	TRBJ2-1	TRBV29-1	TGCAGCGTTGAGGCGGGACTCTTACTCGTTAATGAGCAGTTCTTC	CSVEAGLLLVNEQFF
-	-	TRBJ2-7	TRBV30	TGTGCCTGGAGTGACCCTTCTAGATCTTCGGGGGAGCAGTACTTC	CAWSDPSRSSGEQYF
TRBD2	-	TRBJ2-7	TRBV7-2	TGTGCCAGCAGCTCCCGACTAGCGGGAGCCTACGAGCAGTACTTC	CASSSRLAGAYEQYF
-	-	TRBJ1-1	TRBV2	TGTGCCAGCAGTGAAGAATCGGCGGGGAGGATCACTGAAGCTTTCTTT	CASSEESAGRITEAFF
-	-	TRBJ1-2	TRBV23-1	TGCGCCAGCAGTCAATCTGGGCAGACCCGACAGGGCTACACCTTC	CASSQSGQTRQGYTF
TRBD1	-	TRBJ1-1	TRBV7-9	TGTGCCAGCAGCTTGGCGACCGGGACAGGGGGCACTGAAGCTTTCTTT	CASSLATGTGGTEAFF
TRBD2	once	TRBJ2-1	TRBV19	TGTGCCAGTAGACTAGCGGGCGATGAGCAGTTCTTC	CASRLAGDEQFF
TRBD1	-	TRBJ1-1	TRBV4-2	TGTGCCAGCAGCCAAGGAGCGGGACAGGGCGATTCTGAAGCTTTCTTT	CASSQGAGQGDSEAFF
TRBD1	-	TRBJ1-5	TRBV6-5	TGTGCCACCGACAGGGATTATAGCAATCAGCCCCAGCATTTT	CATDRDYSNQPQHF
-	-	TRBJ1-1	TRBV29-1	TGCAGCGCTGAAGGCGTGAACACTGAAGCTTTCTTT	CSAEGVNTEAFF